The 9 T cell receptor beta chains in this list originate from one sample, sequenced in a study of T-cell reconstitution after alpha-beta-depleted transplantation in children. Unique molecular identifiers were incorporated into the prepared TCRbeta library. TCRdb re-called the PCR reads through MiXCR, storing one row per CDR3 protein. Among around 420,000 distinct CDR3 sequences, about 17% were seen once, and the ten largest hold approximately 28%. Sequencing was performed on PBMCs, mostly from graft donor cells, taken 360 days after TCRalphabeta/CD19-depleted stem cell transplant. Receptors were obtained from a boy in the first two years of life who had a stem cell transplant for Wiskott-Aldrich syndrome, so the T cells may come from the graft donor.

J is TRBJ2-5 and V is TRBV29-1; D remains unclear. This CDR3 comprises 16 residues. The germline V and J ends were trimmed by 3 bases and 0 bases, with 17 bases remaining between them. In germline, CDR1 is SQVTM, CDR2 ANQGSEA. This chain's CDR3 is CSVDPGPTLYQETQYF. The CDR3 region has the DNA TGCAGCGTTGACCCTGGACCGACTCTGTACCAAGAGACCCAGTACTTC.

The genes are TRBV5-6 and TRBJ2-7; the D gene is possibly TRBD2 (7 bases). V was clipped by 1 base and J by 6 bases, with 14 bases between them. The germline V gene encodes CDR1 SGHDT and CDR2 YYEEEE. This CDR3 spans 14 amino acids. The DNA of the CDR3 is TGTGCCAGCAGCTTGCGCCCGGGGGGCTCCGAGCAGTACTTC. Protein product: CASSLRPGGSEQYF.

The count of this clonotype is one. The CDR3 loop is CASSMGQGANQPQHF. CDR3 DNA: TGTGCCAGTAGTATGGGACAGGGGGCTAATCAGCCCCAGCATTTT. The chain combines TRBV19 with TRBJ1-5, with 12 positions matching TRBD1. Germline CDR1 and CDR2: LNHDA and SQIVND (reference sequence). The CDR3 has 15 amino acids. Germline trimming cut 3 bases from V and 4 bases from J; bases unmatched to any gene: 1.

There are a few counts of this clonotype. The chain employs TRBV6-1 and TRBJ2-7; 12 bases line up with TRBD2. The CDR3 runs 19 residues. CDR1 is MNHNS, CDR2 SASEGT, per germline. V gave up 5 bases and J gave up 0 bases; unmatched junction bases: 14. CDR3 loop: CASSPRTSGIALSSYEQYF. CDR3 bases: TGTGCCAGCAGTCCCAGGACTAGCGGGATCGCCCTCAGCTCCTACGAGCAGTACTTC.

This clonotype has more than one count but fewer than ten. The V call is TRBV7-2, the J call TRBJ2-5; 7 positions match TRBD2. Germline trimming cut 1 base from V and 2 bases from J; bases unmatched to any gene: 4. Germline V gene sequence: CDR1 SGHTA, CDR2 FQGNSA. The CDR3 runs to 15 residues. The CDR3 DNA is TGTGCCAGCAGCTTAGATGCTAGCGGACAAGAGACCCAGTACTTC. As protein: CASSLDASGQETQYF. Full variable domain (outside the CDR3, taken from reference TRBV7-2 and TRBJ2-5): GAGVSQSPSNKVTEKGKDVELRCDPISGHTALYWYRQSLGQGLEFLIYFQGNSAPDKSGLPSDRFSAERTGGSVSTLTIQRTQQEDSAVYLCASSLDASGQETQYFGPGTRLLVL.

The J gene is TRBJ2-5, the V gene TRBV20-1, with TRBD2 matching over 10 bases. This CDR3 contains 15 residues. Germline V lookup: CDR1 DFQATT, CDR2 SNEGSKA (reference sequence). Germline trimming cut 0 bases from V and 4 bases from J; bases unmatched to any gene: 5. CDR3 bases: TGCAGTGCTAGAGACCAGCGGGGGGGCTTAGAGACCCAGTACTTC. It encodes CSARDQRGGLETQYF.

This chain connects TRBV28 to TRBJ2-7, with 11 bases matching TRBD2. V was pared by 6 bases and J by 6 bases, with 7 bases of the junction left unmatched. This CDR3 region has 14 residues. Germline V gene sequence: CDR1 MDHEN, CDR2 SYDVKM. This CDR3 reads CASRSSGGAPEQYF. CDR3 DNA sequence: TGTGCCAGCAGGAGTAGCGGGGGGGCCCCCGAGCAGTACTTC.

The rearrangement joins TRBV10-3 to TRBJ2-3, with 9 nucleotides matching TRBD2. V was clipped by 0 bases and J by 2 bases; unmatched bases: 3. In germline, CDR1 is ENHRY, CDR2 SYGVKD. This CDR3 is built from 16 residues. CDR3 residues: CAISESPSGATDTQYF. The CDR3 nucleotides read TGTGCCATCAGTGAGTCGCCTAGCGGGGCCACAGATACGCAGTATTTT.

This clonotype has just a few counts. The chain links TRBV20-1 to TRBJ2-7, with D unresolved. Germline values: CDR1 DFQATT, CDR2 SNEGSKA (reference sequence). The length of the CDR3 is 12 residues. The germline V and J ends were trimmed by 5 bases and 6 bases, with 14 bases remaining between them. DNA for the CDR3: TGCAGTGCTGAGCGCCGCTCGGTCGAGCAGTACTTC. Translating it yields CSAERRSVEQYF.